The 4 T cell receptor beta chains below were found in one sample sequenced in a study of blood T cell repertoires in COVID-19. Method: immunoSEQ multiplex PCR; TCRdb's copy keeps in-frame clones and lacks some. The sample consists of 200,000 or so clones, around 84% of them appearing once. The material sequenced was peripheral blood. The source of these receptors is a woman in her sixties who had recovered from COVID-19.

This chain uses TRBV3-1 (or the pseudogene TRBV3-2) with TRBJ1-2; 7 positions match TRBD1. The trim removed 4 bases at V and 0 bases at J, leaving 5 bases unmatched. This CDR3 contains 15 residues. The germline gives CDR1 LGHDT, CDR2 YNNKEL (reference sequence). The CDR3 nucleotides are TGTGCCAGCAGCCCCTTCAGGGGGTCTAACTATGGCTACACCTTC. Residues: CASSPFRGSNYGYTF.

The genes are TRBV7-8 and TRBJ1-2, with D possibly TRBD1 on 6 matching bases. Germline loops: CDR1 SGHVS, CDR2 FQNEAQ. This CDR3 contains 15 residues. Trimming pared 5 bases from V and 4 bases from J, leaving 17 bases between. The CDR3 spells CASSPVWDTGYGYTF. Here the CDR3 DNA reads TGTGCCAGCAGCCCAGTCTGGGACACAGGCTATGGCTACACCTTC. Together with reference TRBV7-8 and TRBJ1-2, the CDR3 gives the full variable domain: GAGVSQSPRYKVAKRGQDVALRCDPISGHVSLFWYQQALGQGPEFLTYFQNEAQLDKSGLPSDRFFAERPEGSVSTLKIQRTQQEDSAVYLCASSPVWDTGYGYTFGSGTRLTVV.

V gene TRBV6-5 combines with J gene TRBJ1-3; 7 bases are shared with TRBD1. CDR3 length equals 15 residues. Trimming removed 6 bases from V and 3 bases from J; junction bases left unmatched: 8. Germline CDR1 reads MNHEY; CDR2 reads SVGAGI. The CDR3 loop is CASSLTGVSGNTIYF. The CDR3 DNA follows: TGTGCCAGCAGCCTTACAGGGGTTAGTGGAAACACCATATATTTT.

The CDR3 protein is CSASSSPETQYF. Written as DNA, the CDR3 is TGCAGTGCTAGTTCTTCCCCAGAGACCCAGTACTTC. V and J are TRBV20-1 and TRBJ2-5; D is ambiguous. The CDR3 consists of 12 residues. Germline V CDR1 and CDR2: DFQATT, SNEGSKA (reference sequence). The ends were cut back, 3 bases at V and 4 bases at J, with 9 bases in the middle.